This T cell receptor (beta chain) was observed in a study of cytomegalovirus exposure and HLA in healthy donors. The study, taken as a whole, reports: A later analysis found TCR association rates differed by HLA locus, highest for DRB1 and lowest for HLA-C. Some public TCRs appeared in many individuals, while most sequences were rare.

In nominal health when sampled, donors likely had unrecorded immune exposures nonetheless. 13 Jbeta primers and 60 Vbeta primers were used for the PCR. Here immunoSEQ multiplex PCR was the method, and the copy in TCRdb shows in-frame clones only, minus some. The sample lists around 130,000 clones; around four fifths were seen once. Of note for this clone: As yet, its antigen is unknown.

The germline CDR1 and CDR2 sequences are LNHDA and SQIVND (reference sequence). This CDR3 is built from 15 residues. Trimming cost V 3 bases and J 4 bases, with 13 bases left between them. V and J are TRBV19 and TRBJ2-1; TRBD2 might be the D (5 bases). Sequencing was performed on PBMCs. This TCR came from a woman in her 40s in good health and CMV-seropositive. The CDR3 sequence is CASSILGGQYNEQFF. CDR3 sequence (DNA): TGTGCCAGTAGTATTTTAGGCGGGCAATACAATGAGCAGTTCTTC.